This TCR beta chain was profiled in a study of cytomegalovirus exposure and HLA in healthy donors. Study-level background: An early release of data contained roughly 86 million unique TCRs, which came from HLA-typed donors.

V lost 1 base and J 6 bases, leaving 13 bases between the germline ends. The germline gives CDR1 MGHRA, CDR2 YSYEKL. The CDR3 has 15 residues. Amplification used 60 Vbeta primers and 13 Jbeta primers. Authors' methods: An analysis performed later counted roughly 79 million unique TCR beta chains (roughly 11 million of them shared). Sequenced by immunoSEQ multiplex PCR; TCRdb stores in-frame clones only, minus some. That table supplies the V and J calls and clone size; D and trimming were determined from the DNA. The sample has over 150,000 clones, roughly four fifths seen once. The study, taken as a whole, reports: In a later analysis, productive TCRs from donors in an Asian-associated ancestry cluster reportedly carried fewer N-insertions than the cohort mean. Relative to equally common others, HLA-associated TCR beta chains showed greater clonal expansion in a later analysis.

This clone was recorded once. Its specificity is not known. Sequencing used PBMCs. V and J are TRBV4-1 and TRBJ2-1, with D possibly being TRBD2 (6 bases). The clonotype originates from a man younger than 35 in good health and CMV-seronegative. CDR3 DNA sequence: TGCGCCAGCAGCCAAGGACTAGTGGGTTCCAATGAGCAGTTCTTC. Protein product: CASSQGLVGSNEQFF.